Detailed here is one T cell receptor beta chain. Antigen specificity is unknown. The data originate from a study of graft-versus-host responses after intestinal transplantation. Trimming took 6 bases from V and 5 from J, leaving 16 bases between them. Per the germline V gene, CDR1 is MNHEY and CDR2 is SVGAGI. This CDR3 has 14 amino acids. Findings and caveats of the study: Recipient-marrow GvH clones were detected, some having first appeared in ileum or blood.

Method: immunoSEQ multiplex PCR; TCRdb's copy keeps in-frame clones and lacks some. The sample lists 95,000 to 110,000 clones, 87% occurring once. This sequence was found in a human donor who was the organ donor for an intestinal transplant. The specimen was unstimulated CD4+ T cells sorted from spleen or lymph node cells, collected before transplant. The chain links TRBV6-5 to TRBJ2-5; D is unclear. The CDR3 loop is CASRGNPKAETQYF. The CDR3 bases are TGTGCCAGCAGGGGGAACCCAAAGGCGGAGACCCAGTACTTC.